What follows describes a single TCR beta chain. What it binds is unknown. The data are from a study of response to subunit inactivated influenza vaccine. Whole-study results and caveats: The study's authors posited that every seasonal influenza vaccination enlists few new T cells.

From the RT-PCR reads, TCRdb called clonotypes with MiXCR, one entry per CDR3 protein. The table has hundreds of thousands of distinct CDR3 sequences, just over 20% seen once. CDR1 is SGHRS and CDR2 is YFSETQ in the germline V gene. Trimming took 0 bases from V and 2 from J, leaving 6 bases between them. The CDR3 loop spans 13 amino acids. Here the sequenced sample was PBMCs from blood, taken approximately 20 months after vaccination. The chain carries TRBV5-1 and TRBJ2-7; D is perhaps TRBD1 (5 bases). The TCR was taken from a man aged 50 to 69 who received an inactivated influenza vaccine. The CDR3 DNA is TGCGCCAGCAGCTTGGGGACACCCTACGAGCAGTACTTC. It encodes CASSLGTPYEQYF.